This T cell receptor beta chain was documented in a study of blood T cell repertoires in COVID-19. Method: immunoSEQ multiplex PCR; TCRdb's copy keeps in-frame clones and lacks some. In the table there are about 270,000 clones, about nine tenths of which are singletons. The specimen was PBMCs or T cells enriched from blood (not recorded which). This clonotype was obtained from a woman in her thirties or forties with acute COVID-19.

The CDR3 DNA follows: TGTGCCAGCAGTTTGGGACAGGGTCGCGCAGATACGCAGTATTTT. Translated: CASSLGQGRADTQYF. The chain has TRBV27 and TRBJ2-3; 9 nucleotides align to TRBD1. CDR1 is MNHEY and CDR2 is SMNVEV in the germline V gene (reference sequence). V was clipped by 3 bases and J by 4 bases; unmatched bases: 5. This CDR3 has 15 amino acids.